This T cell receptor (beta chain) came from a study of human T cells and chemical hapten exposure. Study details: Sensitization applied 2% DPC to about 2 cm by about 2 cm of upper inner arm skin. While the roughly 23-week study was under way, patients received diphenylcyclopropenone on the scalp every week.

The time point: pre-sensitization, week 0. Specified treatment: therapeutic diphenylcyclopropenone sensitization with weekly scalp DPC. From germline, CDR1 is SNHLY and CDR2 FYNNEI. The CDR3 is 16 residues long. V lost 7 bases and J lost 0, with 18 bases in between. Authors' processing steps: The number of TCRs in each sample had a median of roughly 100,000 and spanned about 23,224 to 690,600. TCRdb processed the RACE reads anew with MiXCR; each CDR3 protein has one entry. These V and J calls rely on TCRdb rather than the paper's analysis. This sample yields some 360,000 distinct CDR3 sequences, of which 4% to 6% are seen a single time; just over 2.5% belongs to the top ten. Findings and caveats of the study: Compared with pre-sensitization or healthy control sets, expanded TCRs clustered more.

This clonotype came up a few times. Its cognate antigen is unknown. This rearrangement joins TRBV2 to TRBJ2-5; TRBD1 might be the D (6 bases). The receptor's source is a woman between 50 and 59 years old with alopecia areata. Some clones in this sample may be carry-over from other donors' samples. The sequencing here drew on whole blood, taken in connection with sensitization to the hapten diphenylcyclopropenone (DPC). The CDR3 reads CASILWPGHHQETQYF. The CDR3 nucleotides read TGTGCCAGCATCCTTTGGCCGGGACACCACCAAGAGACCCAGTACTTC.